This section outlines one T cell receptor beta chain sequence together with its context. The antigen is not known. This entry is derived from a study of identifying expanded T cells in peripheral blood. The repertoire was sequenced with immunoSEQ multiplex PCR; TCRdb's copy has only in-frame clones and lacks some. The repertoire includes 95,000 to 100,000 clones, about 83% of them detected once, and approximately 18% sits in the top ten. The V segment lost 1 base and the J segment 2 bases; nucleotides outside the gene matches: 8. This CDR3 contains 16 residues. Per the germline V gene, CDR1 is SGHVS and CDR2 is FQNEAQ. General study points: Approximately two-week clone count variance significantly increased as total template count grew.

The chain recombines TRBV7-8 with TRBJ2-7, with TRBD1 matching 7 bases. This receptor was identified in a person aged 18-70 years in good health. The specimen sequenced was blood. CDR3 sequence reads: CASSLDWVQGTYEQYF. The CDR3 DNA is TGTGCCAGCAGCTTAGATTGGGTACAGGGGACCTACGAGCAGTACTTC.